Described below is a single T cell receptor beta chain sequence and its context. Its antigen is not known. Other DNA sequences in this sample translate to the same CDR3. The CDR3 has 11 amino acids. V was clipped by 4 bases and J by 1 base, with 4 bases between them. CDR1 and CDR2 from the germline V gene are SQVTM and ANQGSEA. Amplification used 60 Vbeta primers and 13 Jbeta primers. TCRdb's copy holds only in-frame clones and misses some; the assay was immunoSEQ multiplex PCR. The sample includes about 85,000 clones, around 77% seen only once; the top ten take around 2.1%. These data come from a study of cytomegalovirus exposure and HLA in healthy donors. Study results and limitations: Using a false discovery rate of 0.05, a later analysis showed that 16,000 or so TCR beta sequences were associated with HLA alleles. As a later analysis showed, a missense DCLRE1C variant was linked to trimming of TCR beta V- and J-genes. The authors judged a highly shared variant cluster likely a sequencing artifact. The productive fraction for most TCR beta V segments was about 87% or about 30% in an earlier analysis.

The sequencing sample was made of PBMCs. The chain joins TRBV29-1 to TRBJ1-1; D remains ambiguous. This TCR derives from a boy under 18 in good health and CMV-seronegative. This CDR3 reads CSVVKNTEAFF. In nucleotides, the CDR3 is TGCAGCGTTGTTAAGAACACTGAAGCTTTCTTT.